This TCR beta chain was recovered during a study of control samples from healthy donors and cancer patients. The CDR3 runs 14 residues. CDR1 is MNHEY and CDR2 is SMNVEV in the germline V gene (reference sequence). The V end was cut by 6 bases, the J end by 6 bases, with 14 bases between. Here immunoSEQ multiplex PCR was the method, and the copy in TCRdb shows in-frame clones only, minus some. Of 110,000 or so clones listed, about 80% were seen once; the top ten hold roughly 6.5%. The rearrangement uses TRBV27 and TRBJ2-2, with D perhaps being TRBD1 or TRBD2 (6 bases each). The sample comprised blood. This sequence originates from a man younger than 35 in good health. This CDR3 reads CASSWGALAGELFF. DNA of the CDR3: TGTGCCAGCAGCTGGGGGGCGCTTGCCGGGGAGCTGTTTTTT.